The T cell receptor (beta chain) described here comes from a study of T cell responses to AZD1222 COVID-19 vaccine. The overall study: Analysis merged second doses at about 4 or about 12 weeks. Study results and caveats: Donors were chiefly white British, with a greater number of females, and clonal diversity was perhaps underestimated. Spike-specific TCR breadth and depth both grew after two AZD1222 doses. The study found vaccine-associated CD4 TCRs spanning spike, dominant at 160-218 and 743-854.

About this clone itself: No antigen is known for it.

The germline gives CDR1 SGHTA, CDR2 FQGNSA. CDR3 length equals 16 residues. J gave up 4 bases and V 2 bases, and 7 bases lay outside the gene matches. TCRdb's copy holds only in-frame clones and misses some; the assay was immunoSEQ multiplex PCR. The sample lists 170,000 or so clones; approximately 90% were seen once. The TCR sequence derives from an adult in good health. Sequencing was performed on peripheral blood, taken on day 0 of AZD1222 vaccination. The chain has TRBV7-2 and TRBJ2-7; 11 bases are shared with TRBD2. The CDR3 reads CASSLSGGTSGYEQYF. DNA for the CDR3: TGTGCCAGCAGCTTATCTGGGGGGACTAGCGGTTACGAGCAGTACTTC.